The 18 T cell receptor beta chains listed next were all sequenced from one sample in a study of blood T cell repertoires in COVID-19. Repertoires were generated with immunoSEQ multiplex PCR, while TCRdb's copy carries only in-frame clones and drops some. This repertoire shows approximately 26,000 clones, 87% found once; its top ten account for approximately 12%. Sequenced input: peripheral blood. The source is a human donor in a cohort sampled during active COVID-19. The donor label of this sample is uncertain.

The genes are TRBV6-5 and TRBJ1-1, with D possibly matching TRBD1 (5 bases). Deletions cut 4 bases from V and 1 base from J, with 16 bases between. Germline CDR1 is MNHEY and CDR2 is SVGAGI. The CDR3 extends over 16 amino acids. CDR3 in DNA: TGTGCCAGCAGTTTCTCGGGGGGTGACTGGAACACTGAAGCTTTCTTT. Translating it yields CASSFSGGDWNTEAFF.

The chain joins TRBV18 to TRBJ2-1; 8 positions match TRBD2. Germline V CDR1 and CDR2: KGHSH, LQKENI. This CDR3 spans 15 amino acids. V shed 0 bases and J 9 bases; nucleotides not matched to a gene: 7. CDR3 loop: CASSPPAGVLGEQFF. The CDR3 bases are TGTGCCAGCTCACCACCAGCGGGGGTCCTTGGTGAGCAGTTCTTC.

The chain carries TRBV27 and TRBJ1-4; 9 bases align to TRBD1. Germline lookup yields CDR1 MNHEY and CDR2 SMNVEV (reference sequence). The CDR3 covers 14 residues. V was pared by 5 bases and J by 5 bases, with 3 bases of the junction left unmatched. The CDR3 nucleotides read TGTGCCAGCAGTCCGACAGGGGGGAATGAAAAACTGTTTTTT. Translated, it gives CASSPTGGNEKLFF. The full variable domain, completed using reference TRBV27 and TRBJ1-4, is EAQVTQNPRYLITVTGKKLTVTCSQNMNHEYMSWYRQDPGLGLRQIYYSMNVEVTDKGDVPEGYKVSRKEKRNFPLILESPSPNQTSLYFCASSPTGGNEKLFFGSGTQLSVL.

J is TRBJ1-3 and V is TRBV9; D is possibly TRBD1 (5 bases). Trimming stripped 0 bases from V and 4 bases from J, with 5 bases between. Germline CDR1 is SGDLS and CDR2 is YYNGEE. The CDR3 is 13 amino acids. The CDR3 loop is CASSVGTGNTIYF. The DNA for the CDR3 is TGTGCCAGCAGCGTAGGGACAGGAAACACCATATATTTT.

This clone was found once. The J gene is TRBJ1-1, the V gene TRBV12-3 or TRBV12-4, with a possible D match to TRBD1 (5 bases). Trimming took off 7 bases at V and 5 bases at J, with 8 bases between the two ends. CDR3 length equals 11 residues. The CDR3 protein is CASTGGTEAFF. As DNA, the CDR3 is TGTGCCAGCACGGGGGGGACTGAAGCTTTCTTT.

The chain links TRBV9 to TRBJ2-3; 9 bases are shared with TRBD1. The CDR3 totals 14 residues. Unmatched junction bases numbered 3, after V lost 3 bases and J lost 4 bases. The germline gives CDR1 SGDLS, CDR2 YYNGEE. CDR3 DNA sequence: TGTGCCAGCAGCGCGGGACAGGGCCCAGATACGCAGTATTTT. It is translated as CASSAGQGPDTQYF.

This clone was picked up one time. This sequence joins TRBV15 and TRBJ2-7; D is unresolved. Trimming removed 0 bases at V and 4 bases at J, with 4 bases between. CDR1 and CDR2 (germline): LNHNV, YYDKDF (reference sequence). This CDR3 region has 12 residues. CDR3: CATSRDLYEQYF. The CDR3 nucleotides read TGTGCCACCAGCAGAGATTTATACGAGCAGTACTTC. The full variable domain, rest sourced from reference TRBV15 and TRBJ2-7, is DAMVIQNPRYQVTQFGKPVTLSCSQTLNHNVMYWYQQKSSQAPKLLFHYYDKDFNNEADTPDNFQSRRPNTSFCFLDIRSPGLGDTAMYLCATSRDLYEQYFGPGTRLTVT.

The chain joins TRBV7-2 to TRBJ1-6, with TRBD1 matching over 7 bases. In germline, CDR1 is SGHTA, CDR2 FQGNSA. This CDR3 is built from 17 residues. The J segment lost 5 bases and the V segment lost 1 base, leaving 8 bases of the junction unmatched. For the CDR3, the DNA is TGTGCCAGCAGCTTAGAGCGACAGGGCTTTAATAATTCACCCCTCCACTTT. The encoded protein is CASSLERQGFNNSPLHF.

V gene TRBV5-5 combines with J gene TRBJ2-5, with 12 bases fitting TRBD1. The CDR3 covers 14 residues. V lost 5 bases, J lost 5 bases, and 4 bases stayed unmatched. Germline V gene sequence: CDR1 SGHKS, CDR2 YYEKEE (reference sequence). In nucleotides, the CDR3 is TGTGCCAGCAGGGGACAGGGGGCGCGGGAGACCCAGTACTTC. Residues: CASRGQGARETQYF.

The gene calls are TRBV5-8 and TRBJ1-1, with D possibly matching TRBD1 (6 bases). V lost 1 base and J lost 2, with 12 bases in between. Germline V lookup: CDR1 SGHTS, CDR2 YDEGEE. The CDR3 loop spans 15 amino acids. Here the CDR3 reads CASSLRTVLNTEAFF. The CDR3 DNA reads as TGTGCCAGCAGCTTGCGGACAGTCCTTAACACTGAAGCTTTCTTT.

The chain recombines TRBV19 with TRBJ2-6, with D perhaps TRBD1 (5 bases). The germline CDR1 and CDR2 sequences are LNHDA and SQIVND (reference sequence). The V gene lost 7 bases and the J gene lost 0 bases, with 10 bases spanning the gap. This CDR3 comprises 15 residues. CDR3 loop: CASKQDNSGANVLTF. The DNA of the CDR3 is TGTGCCAGTAAGCAGGACAACTCTGGGGCCAACGTCCTGACTTTC.

V and J are TRBV6-5 and TRBJ1-1, with 7 bases that match TRBD1. From germline, CDR1 is MNHEY and CDR2 SVGAGI. Losses at the gene ends were 4 bases for V and 4 bases for J; bases not matched to a gene: 3. CDR3 size: 13 residues. CDR3 protein: CASSFRQGTEAFF. The CDR3 coding sequence is TGTGCCAGCAGTTTTAGACAGGGCACTGAAGCTTTCTTT.

The J gene is TRBJ2-7, the V gene TRBV6-6; 7 bases match TRBD2. Germline V gene data show CDR1 as MNHNY and CDR2 as SVGAGI (reference sequence). This CDR3 has 13 residues. J gave up 3 bases and V 6 bases, and 5 bases lay outside the gene matches. The CDR3 bases are TGTGCCAGCAGCCAGCGGGGTTTCTACGAGCAGTACTTC. Translating it yields CASSQRGFYEQYF.

J is TRBJ2-7 and V is TRBV7-2, with 10 bases that match TRBD1. CDR3 length equals 15 residues. The trim removed 1 base at V and 7 bases at J, leaving 7 bases unmatched. Germline V gene lookup returns CDR1 SGHTA and CDR2 FQGNSA. The CDR3: CASSLGVTGGSEQYF. In nucleotides, the CDR3 is TGTGCCAGCAGCTTAGGGGTGACAGGGGGCAGTGAGCAGTACTTC.

This clone turned up a few times. The V gene is TRBV18, the J gene TRBJ1-1; no clear D gene. Trimming removed 1 base at V and 1 base at J, with 13 bases between. The CDR3 covers 16 residues. Germline lookup yields CDR1 KGHSH and CDR2 LQKENI. CDR3 coding DNA: TGTGCCAGCTCACCACTTTCACAGCCCTGGAACACTGAAGCTTTCTTT. Translating it yields CASSPLSQPWNTEAFF.

This chain connects TRBV18 to TRBJ2-1, with a tentative D call TRBD2 (6 bases). The germline V gene has CDR1 KGHSH and CDR2 LQKENI. This CDR3 has 15 amino acids. The V gene lost 2 bases and the J gene lost 0 bases, with 8 bases spanning the gap. The CDR3 DNA sequence: TGTGCCAGCTCACCAGGGGGGAGCTCCTACAATGAGCAGTTCTTC. Translating gives CASSPGGSSYNEQFF.

This clone was seen a single time. This chain links TRBV5-6 with TRBJ2-3; no definite D call. Germline V CDR1 and CDR2: SGHDT, YYEEEE. The V gene lost 4 bases and the J gene lost 2 bases, with 2 bases spanning the gap. The length of the CDR3 is 11 residues. DNA of the CDR3: TGTGCCAGCAGCCTCACAGATACGCAGTATTTT. Protein: CASSLTDTQYF.

This sequence joins TRBV29-1 and TRBJ1-1; D is uncertain. Deletions cut 6 bases from V and 0 bases from J, with 8 bases between. CDR1 SQVTM and CDR2 ANQGSEA come from the germline V gene. The CDR3 runs 12 residues. The CDR3: CSVRELNTEAFF. DNA of the CDR3: TGCAGCGTCCGAGAGCTGAACACTGAAGCTTTCTTT. The full variable domain, rest sourced from reference TRBV29-1 and TRBJ1-1, is SAVISQKPSRDICQRGTSLTIQCQVDSQVTMMFWYRQQPGQSLTLIATANQGSEATYESGFVIDKFPISRPNLTFSTLTVSNMSPEDSSIYLCSVRELNTEAFFGQGTRLTVV.